This TCR beta chain is drawn from a study of cytomegalovirus exposure and HLA in healthy donors. Study conclusions and caveats: An analysis that was carried out later associated 15,000 to 20,000 TCR beta sequences with HLA alleles at 0.05 false discovery rate.

As to this clone: Its antigen remains unknown.

Per germline, CDR1 SGHTA and CDR2 FQGNSA. Trimming removed 0 bases from V and 2 bases from J; junction bases left unmatched: 3. CDR3 size: 15 residues. Amplification used 60 Vbeta primers and 13 Jbeta primers. Data came from immunoSEQ multiplex PCR; TCRdb stores just in-frame clones and leaves some out. Here the sample spans 120,000 or so clones, about 80% being singletons. The sample consisted of PBMCs. The clonotype comes from a young man in good health and CMV-seronegative. The chain uses TRBV7-2 and TRBJ1-2, with 7 bases fitting TRBD1. The CDR3 loop is CASSLAVGGNYGYTF. The DNA for the CDR3 is TGTGCCAGCAGCTTAGCGGTAGGGGGCAACTATGGCTACACCTTC.